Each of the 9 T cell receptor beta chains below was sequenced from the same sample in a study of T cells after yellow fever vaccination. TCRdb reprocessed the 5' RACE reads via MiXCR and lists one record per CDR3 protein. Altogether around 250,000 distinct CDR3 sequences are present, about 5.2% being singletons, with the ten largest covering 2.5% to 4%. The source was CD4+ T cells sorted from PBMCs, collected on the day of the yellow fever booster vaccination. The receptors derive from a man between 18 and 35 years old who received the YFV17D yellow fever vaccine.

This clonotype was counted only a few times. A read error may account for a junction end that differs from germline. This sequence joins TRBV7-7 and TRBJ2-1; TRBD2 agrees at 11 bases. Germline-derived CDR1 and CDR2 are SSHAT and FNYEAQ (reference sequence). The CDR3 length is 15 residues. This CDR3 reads CASSLVSGGANEQFF. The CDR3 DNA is TGTGCTAGCAGCTTAGTTAGCGGGGGGGCCAATGAGCAGTTCTTC.

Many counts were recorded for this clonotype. CDR3 nucleotides: TGTGCCAGCAGCTTCGGACAGGGTGGGAGCGAGCAGTACTTC. This encodes CASSFGQGGSEQYF. The V gene is TRBV11-2, the J gene TRBJ2-7, with 8 bases aligning to TRBD1. The ends lost 3 bases at V and 6 bases at J; junction bases unmatched: 7. This CDR3 region has 14 residues. The germline V gene encodes CDR1 SGHAT and CDR2 FQNNGV.

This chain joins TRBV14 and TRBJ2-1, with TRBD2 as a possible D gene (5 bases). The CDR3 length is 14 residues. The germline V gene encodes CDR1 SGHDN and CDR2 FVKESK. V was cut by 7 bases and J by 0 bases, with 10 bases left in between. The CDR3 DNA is TGTGCCAGCAACGCCGGGAACTCCTACAATGAGCAGTTCTTC. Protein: CASNAGNSYNEQFF.

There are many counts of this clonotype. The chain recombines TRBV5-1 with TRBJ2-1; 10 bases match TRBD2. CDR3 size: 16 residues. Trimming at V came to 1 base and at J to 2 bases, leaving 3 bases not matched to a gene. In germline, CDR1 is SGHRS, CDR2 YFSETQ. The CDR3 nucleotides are TGCGCCAGCAGCTTGAGCGGGGGGGCCCCCTACAATGAGCAGTTCTTC. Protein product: CASSLSGGAPYNEQFF. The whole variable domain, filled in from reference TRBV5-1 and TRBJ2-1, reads KAGVTQTPRYLIKTRGQQVTLSCSPISGHRSVSWYQQTPGQGLQFLFEYFSETQRNKGNFPGRFSGRQFSNSRSEMNVSTLELGDSALYLCASSLSGGAPYNEQFFGPGTRLTVL.

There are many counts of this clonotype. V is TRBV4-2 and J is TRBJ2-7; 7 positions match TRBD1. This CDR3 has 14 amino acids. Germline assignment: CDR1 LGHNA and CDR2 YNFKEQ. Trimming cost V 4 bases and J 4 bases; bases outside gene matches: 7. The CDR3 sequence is CASSPGTELYEQYF. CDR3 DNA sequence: TGTGCCAGCAGCCCTGGGACAGAGCTATACGAGCAGTACTTC.

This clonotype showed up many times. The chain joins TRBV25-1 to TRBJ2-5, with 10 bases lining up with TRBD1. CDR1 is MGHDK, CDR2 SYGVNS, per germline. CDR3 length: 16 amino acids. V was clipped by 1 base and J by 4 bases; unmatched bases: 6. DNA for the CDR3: TGTGCCAGCAGTGAATGGGGGACAGGGGAAGGAGAGACCCAGTACTTC. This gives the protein CASSEWGTGEGETQYF. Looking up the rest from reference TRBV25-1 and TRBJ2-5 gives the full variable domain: EADIYQTPRYLVIGTGKKITLECSQTMGHDKMYWYQQDPGMELHLIHYSYGVNSTEKGDLSSESTVSRIRTEHFPLTLESARPSHTSQYLCASSEWGTGEGETQYFGPGTRLLVL.

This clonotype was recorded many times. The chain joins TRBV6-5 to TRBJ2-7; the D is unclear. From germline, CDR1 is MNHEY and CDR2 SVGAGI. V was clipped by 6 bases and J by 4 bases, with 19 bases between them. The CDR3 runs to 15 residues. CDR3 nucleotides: TGTGCCAGCAGGTCTAGTGGAGTGTTTGGGTACGAGCAGTACGTC. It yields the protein CASRSSGVFGYEQYV.

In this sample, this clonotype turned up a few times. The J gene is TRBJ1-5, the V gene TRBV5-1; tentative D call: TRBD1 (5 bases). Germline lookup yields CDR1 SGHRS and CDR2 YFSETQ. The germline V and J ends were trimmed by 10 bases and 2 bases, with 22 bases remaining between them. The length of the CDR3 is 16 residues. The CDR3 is CAARKGHRLRNQPQHF. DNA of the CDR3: TGCGCCGCAAGAAAGGGGCACAGGCTTCGCAATCAGCCCCAGCATTTT.

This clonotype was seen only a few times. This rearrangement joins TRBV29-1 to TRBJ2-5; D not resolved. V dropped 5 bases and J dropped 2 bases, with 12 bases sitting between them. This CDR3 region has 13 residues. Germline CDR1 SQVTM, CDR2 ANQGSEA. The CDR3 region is CSVRSRFQETQYF. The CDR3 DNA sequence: TGCAGCGTTCGCTCCAGGTTTCAAGAGACCCAGTACTTC. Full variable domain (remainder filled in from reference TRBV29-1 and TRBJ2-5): SAVISQKPSRDICQRGTSLTIQCQVDSQVTMMFWYRQQPGQSLTLIATANQGSEATYESGFVIDKFPISRPNLTFSTLTVSNMSPEDSSIYLCSVRSRFQETQYFGPGTRLLVL.